This T cell receptor beta chain appears in the sequencing data of a study of response to subunit inactivated influenza vaccine. Overall study results and limits: Every seasonal influenza vaccination brings in few new T cells, the authors suggested.

In regard to this clonotype: Its antigen is as yet unknown.

In TCRdb, the RT-PCR reads were re-called with MiXCR into one record per CDR3 protein. Of a few hundred thousand distinct CDR3 sequences listed, less than 25% are singletons. The material sequenced was PBMCs from blood, taken about 19 months after vaccination. This clonotype was sampled from a man aged 45 to 75 who received an inactivated influenza vaccine.

The CDR3 bases are TGTGCCAGCAGCCCCCTTACCGGGACGGCACCTAACTATGGCTACACCTTC. Its protein is CASSPLTGTAPNYGYTF. The chain employs TRBV7-2 and TRBJ1-2; maybe TRBD1 (5 bases). This CDR3 is built from 17 residues. The V end lost 5 bases, the J end lost 0 bases, and 19 bases lay between the germline ends. The germline CDR1 and CDR2 sequences are SGHTA and FQGNSA.